These T cell receptor beta chains were read from a single sample in a study of blood T cell repertoires in COVID-19. Sequencing used immunoSEQ multiplex PCR; TCRdb keeps in-frame clones, though not all of them. The table includes approximately 470,000 clones, around 87% detected once. Sequenced sample: PBMCs or T cells enriched from blood (not recorded which). The receptors were gathered from a woman aged 18 to 35 who had recovered from COVID-19. Each CDR3 is given with its conserved first and last residue. D genes are given only for firm matches. The listing skips clone size in some rows; elsewhere it reads once, few, many or a size class.

v_call	d_call	clone_size	cdr3_length	j_call	cdr3_nt	cdr3_aa
TRBV5-1	NA	NA	15	TRBJ1-1	TGCGCCAGCAGCTCCCTTATTGGAGCTAACACTGAAGCTTTCTTT	CASSSLIGANTEAFF
TRBV19	NA	NA	14	TRBJ2-7	TGTGCCAGTAGTATAACCCAGGGAAGGTACGAGCAGTACTTC	CASSITQGRYEQYF
TRBV9	NA	NA	15	TRBJ1-5	TGTGCCAGCAGCCCCTTGGGGGGGGTTGGGCAGCCCCAGCATTTT	CASSPLGGVGQPQHF
TRBV5-1	TRBD1	NA	14	TRBJ2-7	TGCGCCAGCAGCTCCGGACAGGTCTCCTACGAGCAGTACTTC	CASSSGQVSYEQYF
TRBV5-1	NA	NA	14	TRBJ2-1	TGCGCCAGCAGCTTGGGACAGCTCAACAATGAGCAGTTCTTC	CASSLGQLNNEQFF
TRBV30	NA	NA	15	TRBJ2-6	TGTGCCTGGAGTCTGGGGCTCTCTGGGGCCAACGTCCTGACTTTC	CAWSLGLSGANVLTF
TRBV9	TRBD1	NA	15	TRBJ1-1	TGTGCCAGCAGCGCCCGAATCACAGGGGACACTGAAGCTTTCTTT	CASSARITGDTEAFF
TRBV13	TRBD2	once	14	TRBJ2-1	TGTGCCAGCAGCCCTAGCGGGGGGGCGAAGGAGCAGTTCTTC	CASSPSGGAKEQFF
TRBV3-1/TRBV3-2	TRBD2	NA	15	TRBJ2-7	TGTGCCAGCAGCCCCTTCTGGGGGGGGGCCTACGAGCAGTACTTC	CASSPFWGGAYEQYF
TRBV5-1	TRBD1	NA	16	TRBJ2-3	TGCGCCAGCAGCCCCCAGACAGGGATATTAGGAGATACGCAGTATTTT	CASSPQTGILGDTQYF
TRBV7-8	TRBD1	few	14	TRBJ2-2	TGTGCCAGCAGTACAGGGGATGTCACCGGGGAGCTGTTTTTT	CASSTGDVTGELFF
TRBV11-2	TRBD2	NA	14	TRBJ2-3	TGTGCCAGCAGCTTAAGAGCGGGGGAAGATACGCAGTATTTT	CASSLRAGEDTQYF
TRBV6-5	NA	NA	14	TRBJ2-5	TGTGCCAGCAGTTACTCCGGCAGGGTAGAGACCCAGTACTTC	CASSYSGRVETQYF
TRBV5-1	NA	NA	14	TRBJ1-1	TGCGCCAGCAGCTTGGCCAATCGGGGCACTGAAGCTTTCTTT	CASSLANRGTEAFF
TRBV6-5	TRBD1	NA	14	TRBJ1-1	TGTGCCAGCAGTCCGGGACAGGCGAACACTGAAGCTTTCTTT	CASSPGQANTEAFF
TRBV6-5	TRBD1	NA	15	TRBJ1-3	TGTGCCAGCAGCTACAGGGGGTCTAATGGAAACACCATATATTTT	CASSYRGSNGNTIYF
TRBV7-9	NA	NA	15	TRBJ2-2	TGTGCCAGCAGCTTAGGGACTTTGAACACCGGGGAGCTGTTTTTT	CASSLGTLNTGELFF
TRBV7-8	TRBD1	once	15	TRBJ1-1	TGTGCCAGCAGCACCTCGACAGGGGGTAGTTTGGGCGCTTTCTTT	CASSTSTGGSLGAFF
TRBV9	TRBD1	NA	14	TRBJ1-1	TGTGCCAGCAGCGTAGGGACAGGGGGTTTGATGGCTTTCTTT	CASSVGTGGLMAFF
TRBV6-1	NA	few	14	TRBJ1-3	TGTGCCAGCAGTGAAGGTAACTCTGGAAACACCATATATTTT	CASSEGNSGNTIYF
TRBV7-6	TRBD2	NA	15	TRBJ2-7	TGTGCCAGCAGCTTAATCGGGGGGTCTCCCTACGAGCAGTACTTC	CASSLIGGSPYEQYF
TRBV5-1	NA	NA	15	TRBJ2-6	TGCGCCAGCAGCTTGGGAGGGTCTGGGGCCAACGTCCTGACTTTC	CASSLGGSGANVLTF
TRBV4-1	NA	few	13	TRBJ1-2	TGCGCCAGCAGCCCGGGACAAAACTATGGCTACACCTTC	CASSPGQNYGYTF
TRBV4-1	NA	NA	19	TRBJ1-3	TGCGCCAGCAGCCGGAACCCGGACAGCTCGATCCTAGGTGGAAACACCATATATTTT	CASSRNPDSSILGGNTIYF
TRBV11-3	NA	NA	12	TRBJ2-1	TGTGCCAGCAGCCAGGGGAACAATGAGCAGTTCTTC	CASSQGNNEQFF
TRBV2	NA	once	14	TRBJ1-2	TGTGCCAGCACCCCGGACAGAAGTTCCTATGGCTACACCTTC	CASTPDRSSYGYTF
TRBV6-5	NA	NA	15	TRBJ1-2	TGTGCCAGCACCCCGGGGCGGGGGGCCAACTATGGCTACACCTTC	CASTPGRGANYGYTF